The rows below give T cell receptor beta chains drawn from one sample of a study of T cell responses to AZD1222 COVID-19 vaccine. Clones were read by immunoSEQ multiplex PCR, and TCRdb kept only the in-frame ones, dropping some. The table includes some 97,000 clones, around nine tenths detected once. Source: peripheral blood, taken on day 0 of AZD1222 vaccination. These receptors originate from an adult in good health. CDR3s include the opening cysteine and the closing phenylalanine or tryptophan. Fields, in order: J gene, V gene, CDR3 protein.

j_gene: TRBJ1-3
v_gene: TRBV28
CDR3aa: CASSIRTNTIYF

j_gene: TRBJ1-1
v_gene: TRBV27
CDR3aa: CASRRSVLNTEAFF

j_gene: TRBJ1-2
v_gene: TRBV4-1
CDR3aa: CASSQYKETGRLNYGYTF

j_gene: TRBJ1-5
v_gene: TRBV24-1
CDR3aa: CATSDPGGPQHF

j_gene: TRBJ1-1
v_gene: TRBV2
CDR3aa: CARRGTENTEAFF

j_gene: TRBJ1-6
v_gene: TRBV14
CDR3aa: CASSSRAPNNSPLHF

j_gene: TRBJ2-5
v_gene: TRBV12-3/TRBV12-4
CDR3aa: CASSFARQETQYF

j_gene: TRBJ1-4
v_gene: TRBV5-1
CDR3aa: CASSLVPGGLSNEKLFF

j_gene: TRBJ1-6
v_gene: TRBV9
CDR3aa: CASSEGDRNYSPLHF

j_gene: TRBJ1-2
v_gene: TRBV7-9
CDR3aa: CASSLEVGRSGYTF

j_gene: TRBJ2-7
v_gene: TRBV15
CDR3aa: CATSRDIGGNEQYF

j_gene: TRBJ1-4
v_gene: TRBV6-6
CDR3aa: CASSRDRGLEKLFF

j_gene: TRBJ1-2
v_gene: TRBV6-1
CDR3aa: CASSESTSPAGTYGYTF

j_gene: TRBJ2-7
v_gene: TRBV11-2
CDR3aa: CASSPLAGVIHEQYF

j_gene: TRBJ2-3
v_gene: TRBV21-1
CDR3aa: CASSKGGAQGGTDTQYF

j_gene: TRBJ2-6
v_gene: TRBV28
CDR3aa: CASRTHHVGTAGANVLTF

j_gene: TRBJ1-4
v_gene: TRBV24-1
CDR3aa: CATSATKPNEKLFF

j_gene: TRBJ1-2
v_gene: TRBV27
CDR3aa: CASGNRGHGYTF

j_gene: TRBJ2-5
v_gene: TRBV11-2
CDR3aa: CASSDLASGVETQYF

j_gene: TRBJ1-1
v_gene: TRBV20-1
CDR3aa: CSASRGFQAFF

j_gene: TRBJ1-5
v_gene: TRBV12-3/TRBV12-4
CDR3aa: CASSLNNQPQHF

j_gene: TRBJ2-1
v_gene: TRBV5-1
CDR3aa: CASSLTGGNEQFF

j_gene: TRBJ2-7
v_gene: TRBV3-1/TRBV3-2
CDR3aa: CASSQDITPWEQYF

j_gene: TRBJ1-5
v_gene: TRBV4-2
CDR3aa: CASSREQGDPQPQHF

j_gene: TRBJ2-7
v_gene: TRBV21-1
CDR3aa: CASSTDTGTAYEQYF

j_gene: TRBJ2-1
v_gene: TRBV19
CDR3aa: CASSRDGGRRYNEQFF

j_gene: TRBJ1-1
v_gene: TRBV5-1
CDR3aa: CASSSGEGSTEAFF

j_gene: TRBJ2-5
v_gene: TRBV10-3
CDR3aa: CAISVASGGAGETQYF

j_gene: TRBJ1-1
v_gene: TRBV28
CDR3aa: CASSSLGLATEAFF

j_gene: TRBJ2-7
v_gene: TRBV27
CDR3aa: CASSPTAIGQYF

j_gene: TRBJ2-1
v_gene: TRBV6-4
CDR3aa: CASSHHPGTGYNEQFF

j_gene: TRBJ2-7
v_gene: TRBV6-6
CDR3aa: CASSWSSTNYEQYF